Following are 14 T cell receptor beta chains from one sample sequenced in a study of blood T cell repertoires in COVID-19. Assay: immunoSEQ multiplex PCR; the TCRdb copy retains only in-frame clones and omits some. The repertoire consists of approximately 77,000 clones, with over 75% occurring once and the leading ten covering 8.5% to 10%. The sample taken for sequencing was peripheral blood. The source is a man aged 50 to 60 with COVID-19, enrolled during active disease.

The CDR3 sequence: CASSPYVAGGTTDTQYF. The CDR3 DNA sequence: TGTGCCAGCTCACCATACGTAGCGGGAGGGACGACAGATACGCAGTATTTT. The chain employs TRBV18 and TRBJ2-3; 11 bases align to TRBD2. V dropped 2 bases and J dropped 3; count of bases not matched to a gene: 7. This CDR3 comprises 17 residues. Germline lookup yields CDR1 KGHSH and CDR2 LQKENI.

The chain recombines TRBV18 with TRBJ1-1, with TRBD1 as a possible D gene (5 bases). V was clipped by 0 bases and J by 4 bases, with 15 bases between them. The CDR3 is 16 amino acids. The germline V gene encodes CDR1 KGHSH and CDR2 LQKENI. CDR3 protein: CASSPPPRAGGTEAFF. The CDR3 DNA reads TGTGCCAGCTCACCACCGCCCCGCGCGGGGGGCACTGAAGCTTTCTTT.

The V and J genes are TRBV2 and TRBJ1-1; no reliable D call. Germline V gene sequence: CDR1 SNHLY, CDR2 FYNNEI. Trimming left V 6 bases short and J 0 bases short, with 8 bases between. The CDR3 has 13 residues. The CDR3 sequence: CASRWQMNTEAFF. The CDR3 DNA follows: TGTGCCAGCAGGTGGCAGATGAACACTGAAGCTTTCTTT.

This clone came up once. V and J are TRBV5-1 and TRBJ2-2, with D perhaps matching TRBD1 (6 bases). Germline-derived CDR1 and CDR2 are SGHRS and YFSETQ. Deletions cut 5 bases from V and 1 base from J, with 12 bases between. The CDR3 consists of 15 residues. The CDR3 loop reads CASREGTMNTGELFF. CDR3 sequence (DNA): TGCGCCAGCAGGGAAGGGACAATGAACACCGGGGAGCTGTTTTTT.

The V and J genes are TRBV6-1 and TRBJ2-7; 9 positions agree with TRBD2. The CDR3 is 12 amino acids. Germline V gene sequence: CDR1 MNHNS, CDR2 SASEGT. V was pared by 4 bases and J by 6 bases, with 1 base of the junction left unmatched. CDR3 DNA: TGTGCCAGCAGTGTAGCGGGAGTCGAGCAGTACTTC. Protein sequence: CASSVAGVEQYF.

This clone was counted once. The chain links TRBV11-2 to TRBJ1-2, with 8 bases identical to TRBD1. V was pared by 1 base and J by 8 bases, with 6 bases of the junction left unmatched. The CDR3 covers 14 residues. Germline CDR1 and CDR2: SGHAT and FQNNGV. DNA of the CDR3: TGTGCCAGCAGCTTAGGACAGGGGATGGGCGGCTACACCTTC. This sequence encodes CASSLGQGMGGYTF.

This clone has a handful of counts. This chain uses TRBV9 with TRBJ1-3, with 7 bases aligning to TRBD1. V gave up 4 bases and J gave up 0 bases; unmatched junction bases: 7. Germline lookup yields CDR1 SGDLS and CDR2 YYNGEE. The CDR3 runs to 16 residues. CDR3 amino acids: CASSIGTASSGNTIYF. CDR3 bases: TGTGCCAGCAGCATCGGGACAGCCAGCTCTGGAAACACCATATATTTT.

The chain uses TRBV18 and TRBJ1-3; D not resolved. In germline, CDR1 is KGHSH, CDR2 LQKENI. The CDR3 totals 12 residues. V lost 6 bases and J lost 3, with 6 bases in between. The CDR3 sequence is CASSRFGNTIYF. The CDR3 nucleotides are TGTGCCAGCTCGCGTTTTGGAAACACCATATATTTT.

The chain has TRBV24-1 and TRBJ2-3; 7 positions agree with TRBD2. Germline V lookup: CDR1 KGHDR, CDR2 SFDVKD. V dropped 4 bases and J dropped 0; count of bases not matched to a gene: 6. CDR3 length: 16 residues. CDR3 in DNA: TGTGCCACCAGTGACATGACTAGCTTAAGCACAGATACGCAGTATTTT. Protein sequence: CATSDMTSLSTDTQYF.

The rearrangement joins TRBV24-1 to TRBJ1-1; tentative D call: TRBD1 (6 bases). The CDR3 spans 13 residues. The germline V gene encodes CDR1 KGHDR and CDR2 SFDVKD. V dropped 4 bases and J dropped 1 base, with 6 bases sitting between them. The DNA for the CDR3 is TGTGCCACCAGTGAGGGACAGAACACTGAAGCTTTCTTT. It specifies CATSEGQNTEAFF.

The chain uses TRBV15 and TRBJ1-1, with D unclear. V was shortened by 3 bases and J by 9 bases, with 14 bases between the two germline ends. The germline CDR1 and CDR2 sequences are LNHNV and YYDKDF (reference sequence). The CDR3 runs to 13 residues. The CDR3 nucleotides are TGTGCCACCAGCAGGCTGGAGGTTTCGCAAGCTTTCTTT. Translating gives CATSRLEVSQAFF.

V gene TRBV30 combines with J gene TRBJ1-2, with D possibly matching TRBD1 (6 bases). The V gene's germline CDR1 is GTSNPN and CDR2 SVGIG (reference sequence). CDR3 length: 13 amino acids. Trimming removed 4 bases at V and 4 bases at J, with 13 bases between. The CDR3 DNA sequence: TGTGCCTGGAATTTCGGACAGATCTATGGCTACACCTTC. Translation gives CAWNFGQIYGYTF. Complete variable domain (other parts from reference TRBV30 and TRBJ1-2): SQTIHQWPATLVQPVGSPLSLECTVEGTSNPNLYWYRQAAGRGLQLLFYSVGIGQISSEVPQNLSASRPQDRQFILSSKKLLLSDSGFYLCAWNFGQIYGYTFGSGTRLTVV.

V is TRBV7-2 and J is TRBJ2-7; 7 bases match TRBD1. Germline loops: CDR1 SGHTA, CDR2 FQGNSA. The CDR3 has 14 residues. Trimming cost V 3 bases and J 6 bases; bases outside gene matches: 8. CDR3 in DNA: TGTGCCAGCAGCTTCGGCAGGGGGTACTCCGAGCAGTACTTC. Encoded protein: CASSFGRGYSEQYF.

This sequence joins TRBV24-1 and TRBJ2-1; 12 nucleotides line up with TRBD2. CDR1 KGHDR and CDR2 SFDVKD come from the germline V gene. The CDR3 consists of 16 residues. Losses at the gene ends were 4 bases for V and 7 bases for J; bases not matched to a gene: 7. CDR3 DNA: TGTGCCACCAGTGACCAGACTAGCGGGAGAGGGAATGAGCAGTTCTTC. It specifies CATSDQTSGRGNEQFF.